Sequencing of this T cell receptor (beta chain) was carried out in a study of control samples from healthy donors and cancer patients. The protocol was immunoSEQ multiplex PCR, while the TCRdb copy is restricted to in-frame clones and leaves out a portion. The data contain over 150,000 clones, 96% of them seen just once; the ten biggest clones take up approximately 0.97%. There are 12 residues in the CDR3. Germline CDR1 MNHEY, CDR2 SVGAGI. The V gene lost 8 bases and the J gene lost 8 bases, with 15 bases spanning the gap. The sequenced sample was blood. This TCR was sampled from a woman in her twenties or thirties in good health. The gene calls are TRBV6-5 and TRBJ1-2, with no clear D. The CDR3 loop reads CASFDLLRGYTF. CDR3 DNA sequence: TGTGCCAGCTTCGACCTTTTACGAGGCTACACCTTC.